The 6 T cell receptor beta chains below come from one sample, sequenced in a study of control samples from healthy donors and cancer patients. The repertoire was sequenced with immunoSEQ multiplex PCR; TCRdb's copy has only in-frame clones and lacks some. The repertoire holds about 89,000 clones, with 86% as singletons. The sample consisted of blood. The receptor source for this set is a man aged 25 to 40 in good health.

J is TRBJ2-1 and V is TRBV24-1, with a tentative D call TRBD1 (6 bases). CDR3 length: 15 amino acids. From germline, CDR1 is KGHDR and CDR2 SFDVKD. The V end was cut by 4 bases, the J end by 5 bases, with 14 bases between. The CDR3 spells CATSDTKRQDNEQFF. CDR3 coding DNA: TGTGCCACCAGTGACACAAAGAGACAGGACAATGAGCAGTTCTTC.

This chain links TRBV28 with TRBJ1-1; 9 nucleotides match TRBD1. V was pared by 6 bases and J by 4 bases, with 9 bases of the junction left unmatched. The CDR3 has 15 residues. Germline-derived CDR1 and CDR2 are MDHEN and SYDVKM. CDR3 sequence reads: CASRTGGSRTTEAFF. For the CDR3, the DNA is TGTGCCAGCAGGACAGGGGGGAGTAGAACCACTGAAGCTTTCTTT.

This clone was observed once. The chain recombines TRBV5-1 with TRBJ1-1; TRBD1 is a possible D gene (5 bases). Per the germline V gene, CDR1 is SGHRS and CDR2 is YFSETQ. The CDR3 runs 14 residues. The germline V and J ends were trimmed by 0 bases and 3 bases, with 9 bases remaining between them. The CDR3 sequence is CASSLGGSDTEAFF. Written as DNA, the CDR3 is TGCGCCAGCAGCTTGGGGGGCTCGGACACTGAAGCTTTCTTT.

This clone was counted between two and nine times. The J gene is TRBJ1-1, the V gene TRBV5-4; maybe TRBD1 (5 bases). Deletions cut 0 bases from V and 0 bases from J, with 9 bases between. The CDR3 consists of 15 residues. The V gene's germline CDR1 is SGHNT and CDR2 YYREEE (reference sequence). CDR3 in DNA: TGTGCCAGCAGCTTGGTCCGGGGCGTGAACACTGAAGCTTTCTTT. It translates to CASSLVRGVNTEAFF. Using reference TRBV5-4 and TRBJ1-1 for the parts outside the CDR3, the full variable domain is ETGVTQSPTHLIKTRGQQVTLRCSSQSGHNTVSWYQQALGQGPQFIFQYYREEENGRGNFPPRFSGLQFPNYSSELNVNALELDDSALYLCASSLVRGVNTEAFFGQGTRLTVV.

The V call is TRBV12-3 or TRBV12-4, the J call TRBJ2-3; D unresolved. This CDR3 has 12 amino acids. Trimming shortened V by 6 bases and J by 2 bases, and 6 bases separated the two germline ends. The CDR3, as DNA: TGTGCCAGCAGCCCCGCCACAGATACGCAGTATTTT. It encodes CASSPATDTQYF.

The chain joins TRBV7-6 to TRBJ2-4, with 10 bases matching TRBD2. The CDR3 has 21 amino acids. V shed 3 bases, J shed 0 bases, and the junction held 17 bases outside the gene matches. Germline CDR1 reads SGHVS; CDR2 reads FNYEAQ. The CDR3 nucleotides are TGTGCCAGCAGCTTGTTGGCTAGCGGGGGCTGGGCGGAAGGAGCCAAAAACATTCAGTACTTC. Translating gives CASSLLASGGWAEGAKNIQYF.